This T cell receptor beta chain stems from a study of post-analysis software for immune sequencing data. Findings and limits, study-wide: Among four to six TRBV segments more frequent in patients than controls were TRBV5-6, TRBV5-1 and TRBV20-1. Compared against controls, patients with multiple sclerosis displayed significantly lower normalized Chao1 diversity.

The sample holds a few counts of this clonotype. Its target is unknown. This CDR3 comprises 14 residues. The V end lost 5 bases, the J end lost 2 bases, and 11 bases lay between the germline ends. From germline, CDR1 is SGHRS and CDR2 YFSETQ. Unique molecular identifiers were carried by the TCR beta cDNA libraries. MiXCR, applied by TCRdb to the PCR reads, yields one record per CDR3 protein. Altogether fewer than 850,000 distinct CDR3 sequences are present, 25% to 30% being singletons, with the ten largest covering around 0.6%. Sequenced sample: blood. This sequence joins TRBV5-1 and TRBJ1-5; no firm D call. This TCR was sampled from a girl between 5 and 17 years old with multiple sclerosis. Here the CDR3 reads CASRPDIGNQPQHF. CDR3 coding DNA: TGCGCCAGCAGGCCCGACATTGGCAATCAGCCCCAGCATTTT.